One sample yielded the 20 T cell receptor beta chains listed below, sequenced in a study of long-term antiretroviral therapy in people with HIV. Samples were assayed with immunoSEQ v3.0 at survey level. Sequencing was performed with immunoSEQ multiplex PCR; in TCRdb, only in-frame clones are kept and a portion is missing. The sample has around 33,000 clones; 80% to 90% are singletons. The sample in question was unsorted PBMCs, obtained 0.4 years before starting antiretroviral therapy. The source is a man aged 18 to 30 with HIV.

The V gene is TRBV4-2, the J gene TRBJ2-3; 13 bases align to TRBD2. CDR3 length: 17 amino acids. Germline V gene data show CDR1 as LGHNA and CDR2 as YNFKEQ. J lost 1 base, V lost 4 bases, and 5 bases had no gene match. CDR3 nucleotide sequence: TGTGCCAGCAGCCCGAGAACTAGCGGGGGGGGCACAGATACGCAGTATTTT. This translates into CASSPRTSGGGTDTQYF.

The chain is built from TRBV30 and TRBJ1-2; 8 bases fit TRBD1. The V gene end was trimmed by 3 bases and the J gene end by 5 bases; junction bases not matched to a gene: 17. This CDR3 is built from 17 residues. Looked up from germline, CDR1 is GTSNPN and CDR2 is SVGIG (reference sequence). The CDR3 sequence: CAWRERTGSGAVYGYTF. In DNA form, the CDR3 reads TGTGCCTGGAGGGAGCGGACAGGGTCCGGTGCGGTTTATGGCTACACCTTC.

V and J are TRBV2 and TRBJ1-2; 7 bases line up with TRBD1. V shed 6 bases and J 4 bases; nucleotides not matched to a gene: 8. Germline loops: CDR1 SNHLY, CDR2 FYNNEI. This CDR3 has 14 residues. The CDR3 loop reads CASSTQGKAYGYTF. For the CDR3, the DNA is TGTGCCAGCAGCACACAGGGGAAAGCCTATGGCTACACCTTC.

The chain combines TRBV28 with TRBJ2-5; 10 bases are shared with TRBD1. Germline V gene sequence: CDR1 MDHEN, CDR2 SYDVKM. Losses at the gene ends were 3 bases for V and 5 bases for J; bases not matched to a gene: 3. This CDR3 has 14 residues. Here the CDR3 DNA reads TGTGCCAGCAGTTTGGGACAGGGGAGGGAGACCCAGTACTTC. Translated, it gives CASSLGQGRETQYF.

The V call is TRBV2, the J call TRBJ2-5, with D perhaps matching TRBD2 (7 bases). Trimming removed 4 bases from V and 3 bases from J, with 15 bases in between. Per the germline V gene, CDR1 is SNHLY and CDR2 is FYNNEI. This CDR3 has 15 residues. The CDR3 here is CASSAQGGIEETQYF. CDR3 coding DNA: TGTGCCAGCAGTGCACAGGGAGGGATAGAAGAGACCCAGTACTTC.

In this sample, this clone turned up once. V usage is TRBV30 and J usage is TRBJ2-1, with D perhaps matching TRBD1 (8 bases). The CDR3 runs 13 residues. Germline V gene data show CDR1 as GTSNPN and CDR2 as SVGIG (reference sequence). V shed 2 bases and J shed 8 bases, with 13 bases lying between them. As DNA, the CDR3 is TGTGCCTGGAGTAAAACAGGGGGGGATGAGCAGTTCTTC. Protein sequence: CAWSKTGGDEQFF.

Sample share makes this clone medium-sized. Other DNA sequences of this sample code for an identical CDR3. The J gene is TRBJ2-7, the V gene TRBV19, with D maybe TRBD2 (5 bases). This CDR3 contains 13 residues. The V gene's germline CDR1 is LNHDA and CDR2 SQIVND (reference sequence). With 1 base removed from V and 5 bases from J, the gap between germline ends came to 9 bases. CDR3 sequence (DNA): TGTGCCAGTAGTATAGCCTTCGGGGACGAGCAGTACTTC. It translates to CASSIAFGDEQYF.

The V and J genes are TRBV19 and TRBJ2-7, with D hard to call. This CDR3 contains 15 residues. Germline CDR1 LNHDA, CDR2 SQIVND (reference sequence). Trimming left V 7 bases short and J 0 bases short, with 16 bases between. This CDR3 reads CASTPSRGRSYEQYF. CDR3 in DNA: TGTGCCAGTACCCCCTCTCGCGGACGCTCCTACGAGCAGTACTTC.

This chain connects TRBV23-1 to TRBJ1-2; D is possibly TRBD1 (5 bases). TRBV23-1 is reported as an ORF; its role is uncertain. V lost 0 bases, J lost 10 bases, and 18 bases lay in between. The CDR3 runs to 15 residues. CDR3 region: CASSQSSVGKGNYTF. In nucleotides, the CDR3 is TGCGCCAGCAGTCAATCAAGTGTAGGGAAGGGGAACTACACCTTC.

The chain joins TRBV7-2 to TRBJ1-1; possibly TRBD1 for D (5 bases). V was cut by 3 bases and J by 10 bases, with 18 bases left in between. CDR1 is SGHTA and CDR2 is FQGNSA in the germline V gene. There are 14 residues in the CDR3. CDR3 sequence reads: CASSLVRDGGGAFF. CDR3 coding DNA: TGTGCCAGCAGCTTGGTCAGGGATGGTGGTGGAGCTTTCTTT.

The chain combines TRBV6-1 with TRBJ2-5; 9 nucleotides agree with TRBD1. This CDR3 has 13 residues. V lost 4 bases and J lost 7; bases outside the gene matches: 4. Germline-derived CDR1 and CDR2 are MNHNS and SASEGT. CDR3 sequence: CASSVGTGWTQYF. CDR3 nucleotide sequence: TGTGCCAGCAGTGTAGGGACAGGGTGGACCCAGTACTTC.

The chain uses TRBV18 and TRBJ1-2; D ambiguous. Per the germline V gene, CDR1 is KGHSH and CDR2 is LQKENI. The CDR3 totals 14 residues. V was cut by 2 bases and J by 7 bases, with 14 bases left in between. The CDR3 is CASSPGMSGSGYTF. CDR3 coding DNA: TGTGCCAGCTCACCAGGAATGTCGGGCTCTGGCTACACCTTC.

This chain joins TRBV19 and TRBJ2-7; the match to TRBD1 covers 8 bases. The CDR3 loop spans 16 amino acids. Germline trimming cut 0 bases from V and 2 bases from J; bases unmatched to any gene: 6. The germline V gene has CDR1 LNHDA and CDR2 SQIVND (reference sequence). CDR3 loop: CASSIDWTGTTYEQYF. The CDR3 DNA reads TGTGCCAGTAGTATAGATTGGACAGGGACAACCTACGAGCAGTACTTC.

The chain uses TRBV9 and TRBJ2-7, with D hard to call. This CDR3 region has 13 residues. The germline CDR1 and CDR2 sequences are SGDLS and YYNGEE. V lost 4 bases and J 4 bases, leaving 12 bases between the germline ends. CDR3 sequence: CASSPRVGYEQYF. The CDR3 DNA sequence: TGTGCCAGCAGCCCCCGAGTGGGGTACGAGCAGTACTTC. Filled out from reference TRBV9 and TRBJ2-7, the complete variable domain reads DSGVTQTPKHLITATGQRVTLRCSPRSGDLSVYWYQQSLDQGLQFLIQYYNGEERAKGNILERFSAQQFPDLHSELNLSSLELGDSALYFCASSPRVGYEQYFGPGTRLTVT.

This clone was counted only a few times. The chain recombines TRBV10-3 with TRBJ2-7; 9 bases are shared with TRBD1. The CDR3 consists of 13 residues. Germline-derived CDR1 and CDR2 are ENHRY and SYGVKD. The ends lost 4 bases at V and 6 bases at J; junction bases unmatched: 4. The CDR3 region has the DNA TGTGCCATCAGTGGGACAGGGGAACGCGAGCAGTACTTC. Encoded protein: CAISGTGEREQYF.

The V gene is TRBV19, the J gene TRBJ1-1; 7 bases are shared with TRBD1. Unmatched junction bases numbered 6, after V lost 1 base and J lost 10 bases. Germline-derived CDR1 and CDR2 are LNHDA and SQIVND (reference sequence). The CDR3 totals 13 residues. CDR3 bases: TGTGCCAGTAGTATAGCCCGCGACAGGGCAGCTTTCTTT. It translates to CASSIARDRAAFF.

J is TRBJ1-5 and V is TRBV28, with D uncertain. CDR3 length: 14 amino acids. CDR1 is MDHEN and CDR2 is SYDVKM in the germline V gene. V dropped 7 bases and J dropped 0 bases, with 10 bases sitting between them. DNA for the CDR3: TGTGCCAGCAATTACCGGTCTAGCAATCAGCCCCAGCATTTT. The encoded protein is CASNYRSSNQPQHF.

The CDR3 DNA reads as TGTGCCAGCAGCCGATCGCTTGGCAACCGTAACTATGGCTACACCTTC. This sequence encodes CASSRSLGNRNYGYTF. The chain has TRBV6-6 and TRBJ1-2; D unresolved. The CDR3 spans 16 residues. CDR1 is MNHNY, CDR2 SVGAGI, per germline (reference sequence). Trimming pared 6 bases from V and 1 base from J, leaving 18 bases between.

The chain employs TRBV13 and TRBJ2-2; perhaps TRBD1 as D (6 bases). Germline CDR1 is PRHDT and CDR2 is FYEKMQ (reference sequence). V gave up 4 bases and J gave up 6 bases, with 15 bases separating them. The CDR3 loop spans 15 amino acids. Here the CDR3 reads CASSSVGQSPGELFF. DNA of the CDR3: TGTGCCAGCAGCTCCGTAGGACAGTCCCCCGGGGAGCTGTTTTTT.

The V gene is TRBV27, the J gene TRBJ1-4, with 10 bases lining up with TRBD1. V gave up 4 bases and J gave up 10 bases; unmatched junction bases: 9. The CDR3 loop spans 15 amino acids. Germline CDR1 reads MNHEY; CDR2 reads SMNVEV (reference sequence). The CDR3 here is CASSSAGTGEGKLFF. The DNA for the CDR3 is TGTGCCAGCAGTTCAGCCGGGACAGGGGAGGGAAAACTGTTTTTT.